Listed below are T cell receptor beta chains from one sample, sequenced in a study of blood T cell repertoires in COVID-19. Assay: immunoSEQ multiplex PCR; the TCRdb copy retains only in-frame clones and omits some. This table has about 39,000 clones, roughly 90% appearing once. Sequencing input: peripheral blood. The receptors stem from a man aged 45-65 years with active COVID-19. Both conserved end residues are part of each CDR3. The D gene is left open where the match is weak. Rows give clone size only sometimes, using once, few, many, or a class for an expanded clone.

V gene,J gene,clone size,D gene,CDR3 DNA,CDR3 protein
TRBV3-1/TRBV3-2,TRBJ1-2,.,.,TGTGCCAGCAGCCAGGCAACATTGCACTATGGCTACACCTTC,CASSQATLHYGYTF
TRBV19,TRBJ2-7,few,.,TGTGCCAGTAGTATAGCCCTCGACGGGAGTTACGAGCAGTACTTC,CASSIALDGSYEQYF
TRBV12-5,TRBJ2-7,.,TRBD2,TGTGCTAGTGGTTTTGGGGGGGGTAGAGAGCAGTACTTC,CASGFGGGREQYF
TRBV6-2/TRBV6-3,TRBJ2-4,.,.,TGTGCCAGCAGTTACGGGGCCGGGGGAAAAAACATTCAGTACTTC,CASSYGAGGKNIQYF
TRBV4-2,TRBJ1-2,.,TRBD1,TGTGCCAGCAGCCCTCTTACTACCGGGACAGGGGACGGCTACACCTTC,CASSPLTTGTGDGYTF
TRBV2,TRBJ2-5,few,.,TGTGCCAGCAGTACGACTAGGAGGGAGACCCAGTACTTC,CASSTTRRETQYF
TRBV16,TRBJ2-3,.,TRBD2,TGTGCCAGCACCGACGGGAGGACAGATACGCAGTATTTT,CASTDGRTDTQYF
TRBV5-5,TRBJ2-7,.,TRBD2,TGTGCCAGCAGCCCCTCCCGGGTTAGCGGGCTTACCTACGAGCAGTACTTC,CASSPSRVSGLTYEQYF
TRBV7-2,TRBJ2-1,.,.,TGTGCCAGCAGCCCACTGAGTAATGAGCAGTTCTTC,CASSPLSNEQFF
TRBV10-3,TRBJ1-5,.,.,TGTGCCACCCCGAGGGGGAGAATACATCAGCCCCAGCATTTT,CATPRGRIHQPQHF
TRBV6-5,TRBJ2-7,.,.,TGTGCCAGCATTCCCCCAGAAACCTACGAGCAGTACTTC,CASIPPETYEQYF
TRBV7-8,TRBJ1-6,few,TRBD1,TGTGCCAGCAGCCAGGGGGGACAGGGTAGTGGACCCCTCCACTTT,CASSQGGQGSGPLHF
TRBV5-6,TRBJ1-2,.,.,TGTGCCAGCAGCCCGGGGGAATATGGCTACACCTTC,CASSPGEYGYTF
TRBV15,TRBJ2-5,.,.,TGTGCCACCAGCGTTGGGACTGGAGAGACCCAGTACTTC,CATSVGTGETQYF
TRBV4-3,TRBJ1-2,.,.,TGCGCCAGCAGCCCAATCAGGGACTATGGCTACACCTTC,CASSPIRDYGYTF
TRBV2,TRBJ1-2,.,.,TGTGCCAGCTTATTATCGACCTTAGCCAACTATGGCTACACCTTC,CASLLSTLANYGYTF
TRBV30,TRBJ1-2,.,.,TGTGCCTGGAGTGTACGCAGGGAAGCTAACTATGGCTACACCTTC,CAWSVRREANYGYTF
TRBV3-1/TRBV3-2,TRBJ1-2,.,.,TGTGCCAGCAGCCATCTGGGGGCGGACTATGGCTACACCTTC,CASSHLGADYGYTF
TRBV11-2,TRBJ2-3,.,.,TGTGCCAGCAGTAAGGTGGCTCAGGGTGTCGCAGATACGCAGTATTTT,CASSKVAQGVADTQYF
TRBV5-1,TRBJ1-6,.,TRBD1,TGCGCCAGCAGCTTGTCAGGGGGCAATTCACCCCTCCACTTT,CASSLSGGNSPLHF
TRBV12-3/TRBV12-4,TRBJ2-2,once,.,TGTGCCAGCAGTTTCTACACCGGGGAGCTGTTTTTT,CASSFYTGELFF
TRBV11-1,TRBJ1-2,few,TRBD1,TGTGCCAGCAGCCTGGGACAGGGATCGAGTGGATATGGCTACACCTTC,CASSLGQGSSGYGYTF